This T cell receptor (beta chain) was captured in a study of T cell responses to AZD1222 COVID-19 vaccine. Study-level information: Samples with a second dose at about 4 or about 12 weeks were pooled together.

Overall study results and limits: Once two AZD1222 doses were given, Spike-specific TCR breadth and depth went up. Donors skewed white British and female; clonal diversity was possibly underestimated. There were vaccine-associated CD4 TCRs across spike, dominant at 160-218 and 743-854.

A single count supports this clone. Its antigen is not identified. Sequenced by immunoSEQ multiplex PCR; TCRdb stores in-frame clones only, minus some. In the table there are about 120,000 clones, roughly nine tenths of which are singletons. This specimen was peripheral blood, taken on day 0 of AZD1222 vaccination. The TCR comes from an adult in good health.

CDR3 loop: CASSQDGAGSYEQYF. CDR3 bases: TGTGCCAGCAGCCAAGATGGGGCAGGGTCCTACGAGCAGTACTTC. The chain carries TRBV4-2 and TRBJ2-7, with a weak D call TRBD1 (5 bases). CDR1 is LGHNA and CDR2 is YNFKEQ in the germline V gene. Between the trimmed V and J ends, which lost 0 bases and 1 base, there was a span of 10 bases. The CDR3 covers 15 residues.